This TCR beta chain was identified during a study of blood T cell repertoires in COVID-19 (dated by TCRdb to 2020 to 2022). For the study in its entirety: Samples from collaborators originated in the United States, Italy and Spain and spanned both the acute and convalescent phases of COVID-19. The prospective study material was composed of cDNA or gDNA derived from T cells, B-cell-depleted T cells, or PBMCs. The repertoires were released in a freely available public database meant as a resource for research on the immune response to SARS-CoV-2. Sample metadata almost always included a de-identified subject ID, COVID-19 status, age in years and sex. Samples were obtained from the ongoing ImmuneRACE study (first 160 participants) and from about 1,300 subjects provided by 6 global collaborators. Deeply sampled blood TCRbeta repertoires from subjects exposed to, actively infected with, or recovered from COVID-19 were included in the dataset. Where available, HLA class I and class II types were taken from metadata supplied by the sample provider and were not determined by assay-based typing. General study outcomes and caveats: How much clinical and demographic metadata was included differed by source and by participant, and the metadata was provided uncurated.

The immunoSEQ Assay, a bias-controlled multiplex PCR, was used to amplify TCRbeta CDR3 regions from genomic DNA. For the original study's pipeline: Nucleated cell counts per sample were estimated from amplification of reference gene primers within the assay. To quantify the absolute abundance of each unique TCRbeta CDR3 rearrangement, sequence reads were collapsed and filtered. For each sample, productive Simpson clonality was calculated as the square root of Simpson's diversity index across productive rearrangements. TCRdb retrieved this table from immuneACCESS and kept in-frame rearrangements only. Not all clones are present; in checked studies, unresolved V genes account for under half, and no reason is known for the remainder. V, J and clone size were drawn from that table, and D and trimming were deduced from the DNA. Counted in this sample were some 160,000 clones; around 90% of them appeared once. Roughly 2.8% of the sample is in the top ten clones.

Via the germline V gene, CDR1 is SGHAT and CDR2 FQNNGV. V and J are trimmed by 6 bases and 4 bases, and the gene matches miss 9 bases of the junction. Including the terminal cysteine and phenylalanine, the CDR3 comprises 16 residues. Only CDR3 DNA is held: 48 bases, read in frame from base 1. This clone was picked up one time. Its cognate antigen has yet to be identified. No clone much larger than this one lies a single base away; base qualities are absent. Each collaborating institution followed its own protocols to collect whole blood in K2EDTA tubes. For TCRbeta analysis, collaborators shipped samples as frozen whole blood, isolated PBMCs, or DNA extracted from either of those sample types.

The V and J segments used are TRBV11-2 and TRBJ1-3, with 10 bases matching TRBD1. What was sequenced was peripheral blood. This TCR was sampled from a man aged 55-75 years with acute or convalescent COVID-19. The CDR3 loop reads CASRDTGTGVGNTIYF. Here is the DNA: TGTGCCAGCAGGGACACCGGGACAGGGGTCGGAAACACCATATATTTT.